Sequencing of this T cell receptor beta chain was carried out in a study of cytomegalovirus exposure and HLA in healthy donors. Method: immunoSEQ multiplex PCR; TCRdb's copy keeps in-frame clones and lacks some. The sample records roughly 330,000 clones, roughly nine tenths being singletons. The roughly 120-subject validation cohort, separate from the 666-subject first cohort, included the donors. V was pared by 4 bases and J by 0 bases, with 10 bases of the junction left unmatched. Looked up from germline, CDR1 is SQVTM and CDR2 is ANQGSEA. CDR3 size: 16 residues. This sequence was found in a woman in her twenties or thirties in good health and CMV-seropositive. The sequenced sample was PBMCs. This rearrangement joins TRBV29-1 to TRBJ2-3; 7 bases align to TRBD1. This CDR3 reads CSVAGQQGLSTDTQYF. The CDR3 bases are TGCAGCGTTGCGGGCCAACAGGGGCTGAGCACAGATACGCAGTATTTT.